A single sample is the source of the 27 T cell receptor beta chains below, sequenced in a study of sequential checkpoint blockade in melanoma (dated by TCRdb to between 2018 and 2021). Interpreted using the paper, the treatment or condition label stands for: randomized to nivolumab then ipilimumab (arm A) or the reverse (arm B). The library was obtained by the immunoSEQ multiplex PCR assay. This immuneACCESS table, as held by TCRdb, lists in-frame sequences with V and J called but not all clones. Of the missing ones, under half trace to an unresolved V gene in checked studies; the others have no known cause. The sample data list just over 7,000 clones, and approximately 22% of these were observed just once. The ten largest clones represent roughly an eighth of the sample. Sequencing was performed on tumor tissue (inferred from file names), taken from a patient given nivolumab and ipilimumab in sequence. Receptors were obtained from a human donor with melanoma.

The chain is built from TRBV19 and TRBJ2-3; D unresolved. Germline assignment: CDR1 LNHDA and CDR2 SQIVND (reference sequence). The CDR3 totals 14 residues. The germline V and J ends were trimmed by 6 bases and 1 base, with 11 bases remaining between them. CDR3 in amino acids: CASRMRHGTDTQYF. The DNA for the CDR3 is TGTGCCAGTAGGATGAGACATGGCACAGATACGCAGTATTTT.

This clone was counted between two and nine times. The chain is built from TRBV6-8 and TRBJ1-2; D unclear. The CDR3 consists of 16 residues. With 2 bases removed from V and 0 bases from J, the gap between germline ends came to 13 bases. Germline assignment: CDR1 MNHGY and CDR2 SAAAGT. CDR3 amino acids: CASSYTSAEANYGYTF. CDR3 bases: TGTGCCAGCAGTTACACCTCGGCGGAAGCTAACTATGGCTACACCTTC.

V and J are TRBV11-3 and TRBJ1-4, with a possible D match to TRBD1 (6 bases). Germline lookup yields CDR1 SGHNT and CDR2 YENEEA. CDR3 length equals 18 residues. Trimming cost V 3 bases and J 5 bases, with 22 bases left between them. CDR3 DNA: TGTGCCAGCAGCTTTGAGTGGGGGGCCGGTCAGGAAAATGAAAAACTGTTTTTT. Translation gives CASSFEWGAGQENEKLFF.

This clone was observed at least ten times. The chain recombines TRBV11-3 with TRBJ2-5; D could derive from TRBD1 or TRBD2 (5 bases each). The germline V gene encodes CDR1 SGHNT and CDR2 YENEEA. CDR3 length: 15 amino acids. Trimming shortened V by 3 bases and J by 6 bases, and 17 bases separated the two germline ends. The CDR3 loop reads CASSLSEGRSKTQYF. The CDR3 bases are TGTGCCAGCAGCTTGTCCGAGGGGAGATCGAAGACCCAGTACTTC.

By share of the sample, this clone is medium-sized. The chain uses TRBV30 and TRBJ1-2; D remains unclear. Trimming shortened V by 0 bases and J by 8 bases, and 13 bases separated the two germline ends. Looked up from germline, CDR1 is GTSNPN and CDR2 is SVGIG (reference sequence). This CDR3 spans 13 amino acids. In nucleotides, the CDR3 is TGTGCCTGGAGTGTTGGTGTCGAGGAAGGCTACACCTTC. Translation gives CAWSVGVEEGYTF.

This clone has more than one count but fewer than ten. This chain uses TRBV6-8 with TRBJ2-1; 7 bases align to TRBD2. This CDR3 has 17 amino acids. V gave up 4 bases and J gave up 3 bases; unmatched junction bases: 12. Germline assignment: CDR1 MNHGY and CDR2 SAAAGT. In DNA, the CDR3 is TGTGCCAGCAGTTCCCGGAGGGCCGGGGGGTTCTACAATGAGCAGTTCTTC. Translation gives CASSSRRAGGFYNEQFF.

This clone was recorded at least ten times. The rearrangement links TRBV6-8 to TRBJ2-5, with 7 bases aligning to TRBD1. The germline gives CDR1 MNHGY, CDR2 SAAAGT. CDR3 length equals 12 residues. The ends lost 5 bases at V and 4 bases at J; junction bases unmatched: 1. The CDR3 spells CASSQGVETQYF. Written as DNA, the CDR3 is TGTGCCAGCAGTCAGGGGGTAGAGACCCAGTACTTC.

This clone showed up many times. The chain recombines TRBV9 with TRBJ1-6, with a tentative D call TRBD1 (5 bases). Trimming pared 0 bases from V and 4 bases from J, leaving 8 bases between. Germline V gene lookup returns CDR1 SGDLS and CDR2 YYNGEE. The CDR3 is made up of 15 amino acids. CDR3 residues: CASSVGQRYNSPLHF. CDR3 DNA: TGTGCCAGCAGCGTAGGACAGCGATATAATTCACCCCTCCACTTT.

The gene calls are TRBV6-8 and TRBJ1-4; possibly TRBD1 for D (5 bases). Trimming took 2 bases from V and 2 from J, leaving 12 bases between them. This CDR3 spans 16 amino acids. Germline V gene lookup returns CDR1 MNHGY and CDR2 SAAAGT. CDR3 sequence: CASSYGVEGTNEKLFF. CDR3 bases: TGTGCCAGCAGTTACGGTGTGGAGGGGACTAATGAAAAACTGTTTTTT.

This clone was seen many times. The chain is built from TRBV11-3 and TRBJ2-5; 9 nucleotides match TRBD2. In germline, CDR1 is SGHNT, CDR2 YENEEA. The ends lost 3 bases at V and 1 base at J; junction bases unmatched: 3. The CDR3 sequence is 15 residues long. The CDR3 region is CASSFSGGTQETQYF. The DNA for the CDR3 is TGTGCCAGCAGCTTCAGCGGGGGGACCCAAGAGACCCAGTACTTC.

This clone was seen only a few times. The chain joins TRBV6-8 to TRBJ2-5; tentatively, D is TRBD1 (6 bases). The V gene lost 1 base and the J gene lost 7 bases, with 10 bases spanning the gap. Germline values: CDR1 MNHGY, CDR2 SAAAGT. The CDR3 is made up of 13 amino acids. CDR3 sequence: CASSYYETGTQYF. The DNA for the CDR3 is TGTGCCAGCAGTTACTATGAGACAGGGACCCAGTACTTC.

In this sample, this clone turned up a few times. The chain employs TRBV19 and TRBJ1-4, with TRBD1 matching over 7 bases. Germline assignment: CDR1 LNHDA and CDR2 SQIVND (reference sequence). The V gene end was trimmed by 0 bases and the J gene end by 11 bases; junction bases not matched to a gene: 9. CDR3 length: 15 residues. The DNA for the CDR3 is TGTGCCAGTAGTATAGATCGGGACAGAGGCCGGAAACTGTTTTTT. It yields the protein CASSIDRDRGRKLFF.

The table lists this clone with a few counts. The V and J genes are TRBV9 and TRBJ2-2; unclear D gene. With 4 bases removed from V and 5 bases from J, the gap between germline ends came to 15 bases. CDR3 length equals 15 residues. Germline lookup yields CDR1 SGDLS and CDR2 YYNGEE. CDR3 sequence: CASSPQSTGTGELFF. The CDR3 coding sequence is TGTGCCAGCAGCCCCCAGTCCACTGGGACCGGGGAGCTGTTTTTT.

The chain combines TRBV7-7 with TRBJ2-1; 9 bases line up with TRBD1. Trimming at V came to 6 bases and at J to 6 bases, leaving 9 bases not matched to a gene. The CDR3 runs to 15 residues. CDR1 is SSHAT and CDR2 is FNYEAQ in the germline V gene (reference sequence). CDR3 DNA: TGTGCCAGCAGTTCAGAGGGACAGGGTCTCAATGAGCAGTTCTTC. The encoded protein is CASSSEGQGLNEQFF.

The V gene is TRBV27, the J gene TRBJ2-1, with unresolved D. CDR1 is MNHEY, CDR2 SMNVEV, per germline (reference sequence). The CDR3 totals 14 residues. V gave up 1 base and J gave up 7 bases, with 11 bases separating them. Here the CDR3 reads CASSLWGVGNEQFF. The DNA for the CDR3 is TGTGCCAGCAGTTTATGGGGTGTAGGGAATGAGCAGTTCTTC.

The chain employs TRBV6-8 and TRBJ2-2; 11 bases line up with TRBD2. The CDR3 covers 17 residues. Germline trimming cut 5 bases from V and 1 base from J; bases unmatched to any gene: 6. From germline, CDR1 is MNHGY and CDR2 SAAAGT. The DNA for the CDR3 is TGTGCCAGCAGTCCCATGCTAGCGGGGGGGAACACCGGGGAGCTGTTTTTT. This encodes CASSPMLAGGNTGELFF.

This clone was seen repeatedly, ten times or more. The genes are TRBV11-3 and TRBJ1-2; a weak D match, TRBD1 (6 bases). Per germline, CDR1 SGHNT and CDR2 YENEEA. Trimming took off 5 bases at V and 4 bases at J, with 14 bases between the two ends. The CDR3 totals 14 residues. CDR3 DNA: TGTGCCAGCAGCGCTGACAGGATAAGCTATGGCTACACCTTC. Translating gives CASSADRISYGYTF.

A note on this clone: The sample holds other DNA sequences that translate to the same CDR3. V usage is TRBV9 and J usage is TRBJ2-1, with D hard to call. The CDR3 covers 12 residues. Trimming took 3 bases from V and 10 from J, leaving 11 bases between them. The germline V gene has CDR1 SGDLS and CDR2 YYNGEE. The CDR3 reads CASSAPLGEQFF. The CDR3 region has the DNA TGTGCCAGCAGCGCTCCGCTAGGGGAGCAGTTCTTC.

CDR3 protein: CASSVYGKETQYF. DNA of the CDR3: TGTGCCAGCAGCGTATACGGTAAAGAGACCCAGTACTTC. The V call is TRBV9, the J call TRBJ2-5; D uncertain. The CDR3 runs to 13 residues. Per the germline V gene, CDR1 is SGDLS and CDR2 is YYNGEE. V lost 1 base to trimming and J lost 3 bases, with 7 bases between them.

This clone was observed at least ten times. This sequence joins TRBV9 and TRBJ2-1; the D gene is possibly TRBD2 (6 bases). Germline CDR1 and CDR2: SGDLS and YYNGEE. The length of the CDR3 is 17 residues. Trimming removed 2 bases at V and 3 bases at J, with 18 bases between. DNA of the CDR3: TGTGCCAGCAGCGTCCGCTTTGGAGGGGTCGGCTACAATGAGCAGTTCTTC. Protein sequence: CASSVRFGGVGYNEQFF.

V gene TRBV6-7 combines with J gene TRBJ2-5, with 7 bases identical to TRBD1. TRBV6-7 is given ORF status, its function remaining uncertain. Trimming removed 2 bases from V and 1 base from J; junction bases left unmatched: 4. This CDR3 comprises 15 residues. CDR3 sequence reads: CASSYDSGGQETQYF. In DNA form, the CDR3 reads TGTGCCAGCAGTTACGATTCAGGGGGCCAAGAGACCCAGTACTTC.

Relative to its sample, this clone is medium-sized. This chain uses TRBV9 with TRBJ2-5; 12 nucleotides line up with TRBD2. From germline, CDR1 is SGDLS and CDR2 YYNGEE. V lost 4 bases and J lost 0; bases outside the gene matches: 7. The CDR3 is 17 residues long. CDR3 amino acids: CASSTGTSGLYQETQYF. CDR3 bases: TGTGCCAGCAGCACGGGGACTAGCGGGCTATACCAAGAGACCCAGTACTTC.

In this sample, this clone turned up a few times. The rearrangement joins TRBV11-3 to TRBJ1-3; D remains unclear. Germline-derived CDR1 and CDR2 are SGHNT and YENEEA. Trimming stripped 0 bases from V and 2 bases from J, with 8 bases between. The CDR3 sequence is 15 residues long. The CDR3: CASSLDGTTGNTIYF. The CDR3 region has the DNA TGTGCCAGCAGCTTAGACGGTACTACTGGAAACACCATATATTTT.

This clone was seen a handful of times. The chain's CDR3 is CASSLEGSGANVLTF. As DNA, the CDR3 is TGTGCCAGCAGCTTAGAAGGAAGTGGGGCCAACGTCCTGACTTTC. This chain joins TRBV11-3 and TRBJ2-6; the D is unclear. V was cut by 0 bases and J by 3 bases, with 6 bases left in between. Looked up from germline, CDR1 is SGHNT and CDR2 is YENEEA. The CDR3 contains 15 residues.

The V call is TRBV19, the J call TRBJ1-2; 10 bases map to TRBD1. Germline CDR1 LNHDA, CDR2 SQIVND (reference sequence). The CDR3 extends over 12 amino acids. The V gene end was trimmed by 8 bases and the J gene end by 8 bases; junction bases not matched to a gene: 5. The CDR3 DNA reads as TGTGCCAGTCGACAGGGGGCTAGGGGCTACACCTTC. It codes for CASRQGARGYTF.

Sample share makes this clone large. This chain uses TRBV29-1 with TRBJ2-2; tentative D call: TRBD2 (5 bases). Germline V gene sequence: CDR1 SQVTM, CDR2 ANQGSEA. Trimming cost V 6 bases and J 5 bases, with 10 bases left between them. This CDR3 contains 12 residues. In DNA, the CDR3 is TGCAGCGTGAGGGCAGAGACCGGGGAGCTGTTTTTT. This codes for CSVRAETGELFF.

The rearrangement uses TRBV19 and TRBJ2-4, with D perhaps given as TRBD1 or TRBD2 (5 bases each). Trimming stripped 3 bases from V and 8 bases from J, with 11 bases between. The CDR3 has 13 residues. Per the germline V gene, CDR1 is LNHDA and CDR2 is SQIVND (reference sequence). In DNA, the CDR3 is TGTGCCAGTAGTATTCAGGGAGTCGACATTCAGTACTTC. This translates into CASSIQGVDIQYF.